This T cell receptor beta chain was recorded in a study of T cells after posttransplantation cyclophosphamide. Study results and caveats: Recipient CMV seropositivity and CMV reactivation strongly tracked TRB clonality. Tissue-infiltrating T cells from skin or gut overlapped little with blood T cells.

Germline V gene sequence: CDR1 SGHRS, CDR2 YFSETQ. The CDR3 consists of 12 residues. V was trimmed by 4 bases and J by 3 bases, leaving 8 bases between them. The table came from immunoSEQ multiplex PCR; TCRdb's copy has only in-frame clones and leaves some out. The data show 6,000 to 8,500 clones, with approximately 90% seen just once and about 13% held by the top ten. With respect to this clone: Antigen unknown.

Busulfan-fludarabine conditioning, marrow transplant, and cyclophosphamide on days +3 and +4 were administered. The receptor was isolated from a female patient in her 50s who received an allogeneic stem cell transplant from a related donor, was CMV-positive, and had no GVHD. These T cells may partly come from the graft donor. The V and J genes are TRBV5-1 and TRBJ2-7; D perhaps matches TRBD1 (6 bases). The specimen was PBMCs, collected roughly 190 weeks after allogeneic stem cell transplant with posttransplant cyclophosphamide. CDR3 DNA sequence: TGCGCCAGCAGCCCGGACAGCTACGAGCAGTACTTC. Translating gives CASSPDSYEQYF.